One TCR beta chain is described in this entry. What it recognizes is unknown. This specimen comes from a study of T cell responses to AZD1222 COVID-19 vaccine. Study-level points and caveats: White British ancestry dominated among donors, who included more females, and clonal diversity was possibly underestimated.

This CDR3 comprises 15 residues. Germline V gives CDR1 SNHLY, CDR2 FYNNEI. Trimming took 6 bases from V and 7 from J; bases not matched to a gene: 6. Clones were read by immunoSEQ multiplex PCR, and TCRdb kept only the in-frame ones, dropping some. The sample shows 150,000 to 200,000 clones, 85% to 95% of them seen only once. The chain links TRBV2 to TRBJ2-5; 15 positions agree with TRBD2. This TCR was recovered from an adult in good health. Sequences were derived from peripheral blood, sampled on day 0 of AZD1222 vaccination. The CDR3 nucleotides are TGTGCCAGCAGCCGGGGACTAGCGGGGGGAGGGACCCAGTACTTC. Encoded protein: CASSRGLAGGGTQYF.